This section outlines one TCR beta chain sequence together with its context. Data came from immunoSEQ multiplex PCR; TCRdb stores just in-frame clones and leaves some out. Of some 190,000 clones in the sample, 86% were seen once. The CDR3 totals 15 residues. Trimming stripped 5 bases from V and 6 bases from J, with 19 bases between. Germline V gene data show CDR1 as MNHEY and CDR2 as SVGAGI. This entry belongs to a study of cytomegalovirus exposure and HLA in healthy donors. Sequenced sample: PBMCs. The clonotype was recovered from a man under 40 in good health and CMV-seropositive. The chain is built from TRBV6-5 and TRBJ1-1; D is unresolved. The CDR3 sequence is CASSTELKVRPEAFF. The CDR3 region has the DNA TGTGCCAGCAGTACCGAACTTAAGGTACGGCCTGAAGCTTTCTTT.